The following is a T cell receptor beta chain sequence with its context. Its matching antigen is unknown. The data stem from a study of OX40 agonist ivuxolimab in advanced cancers. Overall study: Ivuxolimab is an agonistic anti-OX40 (CD134) antibody, and patients were treated with it.

Study findings and constraints: Certain nonresponders likewise exhibited a low normalized T-cell clonal expansion. In the 0.1 to 3.0 mg/kg range, CD4+ and CD8+ blood T cells had expanded clonally by week 6.

TCRdb keeps only in-frame clones here, not all; method: immunoSEQ multiplex PCR. The sample has some 80,000 clones, about nine tenths seen once. V was shortened by 0 bases and J by 4 bases, with 18 bases between the two germline ends. The V gene's germline CDR1 is MGHRA and CDR2 YSYEKL. The CDR3 length is 17 residues. The chain links TRBV4-1 to TRBJ2-5; the D gene is possibly TRBD2 (7 bases). The sample in question was CD4+ or CD8+ T cells sorted from blood, obtained in a trial of the OX40 agonist ivuxolimab. The TCR comes from an adult with an advanced solid tumor such as melanoma, head and neck, liver or kidney cancer. The CDR3 bases are TGCGCCAGCAGCCAAGAGGGATGGGGGGGGCCAGGAGAGACCCAGTACTTC. Translation: CASSQEGWGGPGETQYF.